This T cell receptor (beta chain) emerged from a study of post-analysis software for immune sequencing data. The study's findings and limits: Relative to controls, patients had five TRBV segments at higher frequency, with TRBV5-6, TRBV5-1 and TRBV20-1 among these.

There are 19 residues in the CDR3. The germline CDR1 and CDR2 sequences are SGHVS and FNYEAQ. V lost 5 bases, J lost 2 bases, and 12 bases stayed unmatched. Incorporated into the TCR beta cDNA libraries were unique molecular identifiers, which served to reduce PCR and sequencing biases. TCRdb analysed the PCR reads with MiXCR anew, one entry per CDR3 protein. In the table there are 700,000 to 900,000 distinct CDR3 sequences, about 43% of which are singletons. With respect to this clonotype: The target antigen is unknown.

The chain has TRBV7-6 and TRBJ1-4, with 12 positions matching TRBD1. The clonotype originates from a girl between 5 and 17 years old with multiple sclerosis. The material sequenced was blood. This CDR3 reads CASSTYPPGQGATNEKLFF. As DNA, the CDR3 is TGTGCCAGCAGCACCTATCCCCCGGGACAGGGGGCGACTAATGAAAAACTGTTTTTT.